These 4 T cell receptor beta chains came from one sample sequenced in a study of Ad26.COV2.S vaccination and SARS-CoV-2 variants. Treatment defined: some 20 received Ad26.COV2.S at low or high dose, single or two shots; several received placebo; per-sample allocation not given. The samples date from day 63 after the first vaccine or placebo injection. Libraries were prepared by immunoSEQ multiplex PCR; TCRdb keeps only in-frame clonotypes and omits some of them. The sample has hundreds of thousands of clones, 89% seen once. This material consisted of peripheral blood, taken in a trial of Ad26.COV2.S vaccine versus placebo. The receptors here all came from a person between 18 and 65 years old who received the Ad26.COV2.S COVID-19 vaccine or a placebo.

The chain links TRBV6-5 to TRBJ1-2; D is perhaps TRBD1 (5 bases). The germline gives CDR1 MNHEY, CDR2 SVGAGI. This CDR3 contains 15 residues. V was shortened by 7 bases and J by 8 bases, with 23 bases between the two germline ends. The CDR3 reads CASIPGEARGRGYTF. The CDR3 nucleotides read TGTGCCAGCATCCCTGGAGAGGCTCGGGGGAGGGGCTACACCTTC.

The gene calls are TRBV5-1 and TRBJ2-3; 7 nucleotides line up with TRBD1. Germline V gives CDR1 SGHRS, CDR2 YFSETQ. The V gene end was trimmed by 5 bases and the J gene end by 0 bases; junction bases not matched to a gene: 6. The CDR3 consists of 15 residues. The CDR3 protein is CASRRTGESTDTQYF. Written as DNA, the CDR3 is TGCGCCAGCAGACGAACAGGGGAGAGCACAGATACGCAGTATTTT.

The CDR3, as DNA: TGCGCCAGCAGCCCTAGACAGGGCCTAGGAACAGATACGCAGTATTTT. Encoded protein: CASSPRQGLGTDTQYF. The V gene is TRBV5-1, the J gene TRBJ2-3; the match to TRBD1 covers 7 bases. Germline V gives CDR1 SGHRS, CDR2 YFSETQ. Trimming at V came to 4 bases and at J to 3 bases, leaving 11 bases not matched to a gene. CDR3 length: 16 residues.

This chain links TRBV29-1 with TRBJ2-7, with 7 bases identical to TRBD2. The CDR3 covers 11 residues. Germline V lookup: CDR1 SQVTM, CDR2 ANQGSEA. The J segment lost 5 bases and the V segment lost 4 bases, leaving 2 bases of the junction unmatched. The CDR3 sequence is CSVGEGHEQYF. CDR3 sequence (DNA): TGCAGCGTTGGGGAGGGCCACGAGCAGTACTTC.